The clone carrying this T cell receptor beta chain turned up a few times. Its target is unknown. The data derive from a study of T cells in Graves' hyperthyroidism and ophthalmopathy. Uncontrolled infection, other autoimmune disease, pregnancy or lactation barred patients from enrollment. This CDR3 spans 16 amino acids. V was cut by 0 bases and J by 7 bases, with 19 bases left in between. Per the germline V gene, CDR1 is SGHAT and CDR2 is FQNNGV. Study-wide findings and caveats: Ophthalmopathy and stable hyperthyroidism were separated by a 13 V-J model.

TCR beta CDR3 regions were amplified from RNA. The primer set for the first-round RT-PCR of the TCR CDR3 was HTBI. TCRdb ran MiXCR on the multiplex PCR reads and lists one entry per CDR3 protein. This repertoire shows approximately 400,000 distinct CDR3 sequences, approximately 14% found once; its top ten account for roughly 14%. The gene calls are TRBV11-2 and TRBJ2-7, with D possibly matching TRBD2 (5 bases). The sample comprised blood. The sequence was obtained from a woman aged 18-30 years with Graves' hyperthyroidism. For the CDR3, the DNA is TGTGCCAGCAGCTTAGATGGTTCCGGAGGACTGGGGGAGCAGTACTTC. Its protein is CASSLDGSGGLGEQYF.